Each of the 12 T cell receptor beta chains below was sequenced from the same sample in a study of T-cell reconstitution after alpha-beta-depleted transplantation in children. Preparation of the TCRbeta library involved a method that used unique molecular identifiers. TCRdb analysed the PCR reads with MiXCR anew, one entry per CDR3 protein. The sample has 600,000 or so distinct CDR3 sequences, 20% to 25% seen once. Source: PBMCs, mostly from graft donor cells, taken 360 days after TCRalphabeta/CD19-depleted stem cell transplant. The receptor set was obtained from a boy less than two years old who had a stem cell transplant for acute myeloid leukemia, so the T cells may come from the graft donor.

V is TRBV20-1 and J is TRBJ1-4; no clear D. V dropped 0 bases and J dropped 0 bases, with 17 bases sitting between them. The CDR3 totals 18 residues. Germline CDR1 reads DFQATT; CDR2 reads SNEGSKA (reference sequence). DNA of the CDR3: TGCAGTGCTAGAGATCAACAGCTCTCAGGAGCAACTAATGAAAAACTGTTTTTT. Its protein is CSARDQQLSGATNEKLFF.

This clonotype was seen at least ten times. This chain uses TRBV29-1 with TRBJ2-3, with no clear D. V lost 7 bases and J lost 6, with 17 bases in between. Looked up from germline, CDR1 is SQVTM and CDR2 is ANQGSEA. CDR3 length: 13 amino acids. The CDR3 reads CSAELTGHDTQYF. The CDR3 nucleotides are TGCAGCGCCGAACTGACTGGGCACGATACGCAGTATTTT.

This clonotype appeared a few times. The chain combines TRBV12-3 or TRBV12-4 with TRBJ2-7, with a possible D match to TRBD1 (6 bases). V lost 3 bases to trimming and J lost 6 bases, with 15 bases between them. This CDR3 is 14 amino acids long. The CDR3 loop is CASSLGASPVEQYF. CDR3 in DNA: TGTGCCAGCAGTTTGGGGGCGAGTCCCGTCGAGCAGTACTTC.

This chain connects TRBV5-1 to TRBJ2-1; D gene uncertain. The DNA matches TRBJ2-7 better at its end, which makes the J call doubtful. CDR3 length: 13 residues. Germline CDR1 is SGHRS and CDR2 is YFSETQ. CDR3 protein: CASSLQLGDEQYF. The CDR3 nucleotides are TGCGCCAGCAGCTTACAACTCGGAGATGAGCAGTACTTC.

This clonotype has more than one count but fewer than ten. This chain uses TRBV5-1 with TRBJ1-2, with TRBD1 identical over 7 bases. This CDR3 has 14 amino acids. Germline assignment: CDR1 SGHRS and CDR2 YFSETQ. V trimming: 4 bases; J trimming: 4 bases; junction bases outside the gene matches: 7. Here the CDR3 DNA reads TGCGCCAGCAGCCCTACAGGGGTAGGCTATGGCTACACCTTC. Residues: CASSPTGVGYGYTF.

This clonotype turned up a few times. This rearrangement joins TRBV29-1 to TRBJ2-5; 8 bases agree with TRBD2. The CDR3 is 15 amino acids. Germline V gene lookup returns CDR1 SQVTM and CDR2 ANQGSEA. V was pared by 4 bases and J by 5 bases, with 12 bases of the junction left unmatched. For the CDR3, the DNA is TGCAGCGTTGGGGGGGCGCGGGGGGCCTTGGAGACCCAGTACTTC. It encodes CSVGGARGALETQYF.

CDR3 nucleotide sequence: TGTGCCAGCAGCGACGGGACCCAGTGGAATGAGCAGTTCTTC. It codes for CASSDGTQWNEQFF. The rearrangement uses TRBV9 and TRBJ2-1; tentatively, D is TRBD1 or TRBD2 (5 bases each). Germline V gene lookup returns CDR1 SGDLS and CDR2 YYNGEE. The V end lost 3 bases, the J end lost 7 bases, and 14 bases lay between the germline ends. The CDR3 length is 14 residues. Using reference TRBV9 and TRBJ2-1 for the parts outside the CDR3, the full variable domain is DSGVTQTPKHLITATGQRVTLRCSPRSGDLSVYWYQQSLDQGLQFLIQYYNGEERAKGNILERFSAQQFPDLHSELNLSSLELGDSALYFCASSDGTQWNEQFFGPGTRLTVL.

This clonotype was counted ten times or more. The CDR3 here is CSARSGDNHNYGYTF. CDR3 coding DNA: TGCAGTGCTAGATCCGGGGACAACCATAACTATGGCTACACCTTC. The chain couples TRBV20-1 to TRBJ1-2; D is perhaps TRBD1 (6 bases). V lost 2 bases and J lost 1, with 14 bases in between. CDR3 size: 15 residues. Germline CDR1 DFQATT, CDR2 SNEGSKA (reference sequence).

This chain links TRBV20-1 with TRBJ2-7, with D possibly being TRBD2 (5 bases). In germline, CDR1 is DFQATT, CDR2 SNEGSKA (reference sequence). Deletions cut 3 bases from V and 2 bases from J, with 17 bases between. This CDR3 is built from 15 residues. CDR3 sequence: CSASSQDSLTYEQYF. The DNA of the CDR3 is TGCAGTGCTAGTTCCCAGGACTCCCTCACCTACGAGCAGTACTTC.

This clonotype appeared many times. V gene TRBV7-2 combines with J gene TRBJ2-2; 7 bases align to TRBD1. Germline V gives CDR1 SGHTA, CDR2 FQGNSA. J gave up 5 bases and V 5 bases, and 2 bases lay outside the gene matches. The CDR3 length is 13 residues. This CDR3 is CASSRQGTGELFF. CDR3 DNA sequence: TGTGCCAGCAGCCGACAGGGAACCGGGGAGCTGTTTTTT.

CDR3 in amino acids: CASSVGQLAYEQYF. CDR3 in DNA: TGTGCCAGCAGCGTAGGGCAATTGGCCTACGAGCAGTACTTC. The chain joins TRBV9 to TRBJ2-7, with D uncertain. CDR3 length: 14 residues. Germline V lookup: CDR1 SGDLS, CDR2 YYNGEE. Trimming pared 0 bases from V and 2 bases from J, leaving 9 bases between.

The J gene is TRBJ1-1, the V gene TRBV5-6; tentatively, D is TRBD1 (6 bases). Germline CDR1 SGHDT, CDR2 YYEEEE. CDR3 length equals 14 residues. Trimming pared 0 bases from V and 4 bases from J, leaving 10 bases between. The CDR3 reads CASSLDRASTEAFF. For the CDR3, the DNA is TGTGCCAGCAGCTTGGACAGGGCGAGCACTGAAGCTTTCTTT.